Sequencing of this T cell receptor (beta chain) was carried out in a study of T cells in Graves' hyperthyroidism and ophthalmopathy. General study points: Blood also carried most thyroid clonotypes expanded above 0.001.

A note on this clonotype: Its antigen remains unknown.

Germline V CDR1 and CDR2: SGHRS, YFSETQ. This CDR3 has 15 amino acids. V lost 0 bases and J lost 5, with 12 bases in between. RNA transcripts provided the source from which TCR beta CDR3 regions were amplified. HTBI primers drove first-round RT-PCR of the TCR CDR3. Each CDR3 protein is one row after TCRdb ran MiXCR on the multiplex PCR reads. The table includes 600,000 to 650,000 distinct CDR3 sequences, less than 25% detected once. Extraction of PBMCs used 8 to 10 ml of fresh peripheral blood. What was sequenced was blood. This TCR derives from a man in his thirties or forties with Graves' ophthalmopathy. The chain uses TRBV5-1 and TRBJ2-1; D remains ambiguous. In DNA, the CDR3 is TGCGCCAGCAGCTTGGAACTCCTCGGAGACAATGAGCAGTTCTTC. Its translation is CASSLELLGDNEQFF.